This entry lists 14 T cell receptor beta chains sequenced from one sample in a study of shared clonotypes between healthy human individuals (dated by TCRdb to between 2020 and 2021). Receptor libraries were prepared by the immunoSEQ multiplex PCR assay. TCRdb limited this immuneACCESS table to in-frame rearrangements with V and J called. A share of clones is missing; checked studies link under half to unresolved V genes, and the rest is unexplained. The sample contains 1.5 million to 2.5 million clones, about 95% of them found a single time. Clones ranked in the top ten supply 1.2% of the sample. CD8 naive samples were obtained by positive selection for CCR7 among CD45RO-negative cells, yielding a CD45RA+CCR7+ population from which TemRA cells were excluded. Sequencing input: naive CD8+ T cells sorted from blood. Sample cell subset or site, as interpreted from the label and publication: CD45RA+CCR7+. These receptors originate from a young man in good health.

The CDR3 nucleotides are TGTGCCAGCAGTGTTAGCGGGGGGCTCTACAATGAGCAGTTCTTC. Protein: CASSVSGGLYNEQFF. This chain links TRBV6-5 with TRBJ2-1; TRBD2 matches 10 bases. Germline V lookup: CDR1 MNHEY, CDR2 SVGAGI. There are 15 residues in the CDR3. Trimming at V came to 5 bases and at J to 3 bases, leaving 4 bases not matched to a gene.

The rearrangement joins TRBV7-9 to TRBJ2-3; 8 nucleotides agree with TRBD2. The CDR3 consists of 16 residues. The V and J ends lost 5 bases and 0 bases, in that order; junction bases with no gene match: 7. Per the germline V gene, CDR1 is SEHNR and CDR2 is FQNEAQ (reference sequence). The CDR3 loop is CASSPLSGASTDTQYF. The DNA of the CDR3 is TGTGCCAGCAGCCCCCTTAGCGGGGCCAGCACAGATACGCAGTATTTT.

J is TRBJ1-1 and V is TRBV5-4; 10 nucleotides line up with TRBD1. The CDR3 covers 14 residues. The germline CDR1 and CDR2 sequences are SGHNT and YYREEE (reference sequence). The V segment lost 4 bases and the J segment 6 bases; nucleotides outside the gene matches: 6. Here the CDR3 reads CASSPGTGEAEAFF. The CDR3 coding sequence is TGTGCCAGCAGCCCAGGGACAGGGGAAGCTGAAGCTTTCTTT.

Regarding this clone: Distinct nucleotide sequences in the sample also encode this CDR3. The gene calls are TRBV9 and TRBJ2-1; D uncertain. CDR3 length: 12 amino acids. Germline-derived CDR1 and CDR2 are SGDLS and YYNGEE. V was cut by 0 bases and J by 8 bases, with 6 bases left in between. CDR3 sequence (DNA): TGTGCCAGCAGCGTAGCGGGCCATGAGCAGTTCTTC. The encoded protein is CASSVAGHEQFF.

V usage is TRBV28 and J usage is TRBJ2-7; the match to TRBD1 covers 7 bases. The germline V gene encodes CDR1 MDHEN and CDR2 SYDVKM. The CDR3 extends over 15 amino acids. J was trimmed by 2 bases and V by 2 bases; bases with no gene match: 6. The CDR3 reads CASSLDRDLTYEQYF. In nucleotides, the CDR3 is TGTGCCAGCAGTTTAGACAGGGACCTTACCTACGAGCAGTACTTC.

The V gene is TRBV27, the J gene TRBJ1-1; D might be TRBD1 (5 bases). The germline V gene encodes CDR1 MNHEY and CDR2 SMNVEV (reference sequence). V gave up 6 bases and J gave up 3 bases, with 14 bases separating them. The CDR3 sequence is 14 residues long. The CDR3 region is CASSIEGTYTEAFF. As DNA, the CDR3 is TGTGCCAGCAGCATAGAGGGGACGTACACTGAAGCTTTCTTT.

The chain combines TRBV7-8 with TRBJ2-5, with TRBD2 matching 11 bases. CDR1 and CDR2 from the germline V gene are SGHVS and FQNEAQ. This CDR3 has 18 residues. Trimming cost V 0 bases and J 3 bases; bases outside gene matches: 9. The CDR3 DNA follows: TGTGCCAGCAGCTTAGCGCTAGCGGGAGGCCACCTTAAAGAGACCCAGTACTTC. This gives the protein CASSLALAGGHLKETQYF.

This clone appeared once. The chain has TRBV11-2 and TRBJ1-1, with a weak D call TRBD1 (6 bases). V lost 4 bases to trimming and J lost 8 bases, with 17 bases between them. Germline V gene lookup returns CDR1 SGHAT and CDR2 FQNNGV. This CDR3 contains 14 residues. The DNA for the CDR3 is TGTGCCAGCAGCTCCTGGGAAGGGGGTGAAGAAGCTTTCTTT. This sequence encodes CASSSWEGGEEAFF.

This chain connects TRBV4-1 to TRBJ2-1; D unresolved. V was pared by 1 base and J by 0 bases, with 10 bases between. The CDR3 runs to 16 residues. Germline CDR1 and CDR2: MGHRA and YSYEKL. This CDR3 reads CASSQVYSSSYNEQFF. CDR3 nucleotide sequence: TGCGCCAGCAGCCAAGTGTACTCGAGCTCCTACAATGAGCAGTTCTTC.

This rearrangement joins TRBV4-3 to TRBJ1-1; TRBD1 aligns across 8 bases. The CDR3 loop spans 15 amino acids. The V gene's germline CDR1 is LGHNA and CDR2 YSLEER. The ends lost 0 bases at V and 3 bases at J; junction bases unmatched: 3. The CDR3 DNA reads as TGCGCCAGCAGCCAAGATCTGACAGGGGACACTGAAGCTTTCTTT. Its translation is CASSQDLTGDTEAFF.

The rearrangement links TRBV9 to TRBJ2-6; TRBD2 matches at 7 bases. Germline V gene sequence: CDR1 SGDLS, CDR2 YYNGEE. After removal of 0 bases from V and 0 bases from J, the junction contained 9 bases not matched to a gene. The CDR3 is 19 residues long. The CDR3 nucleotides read TGTGCCAGCAGCGTAGTGCTAGCGGAGGAAAGCTCTGGGGCCAACGTCCTGACTTTC. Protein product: CASSVVLAEESSGANVLTF.

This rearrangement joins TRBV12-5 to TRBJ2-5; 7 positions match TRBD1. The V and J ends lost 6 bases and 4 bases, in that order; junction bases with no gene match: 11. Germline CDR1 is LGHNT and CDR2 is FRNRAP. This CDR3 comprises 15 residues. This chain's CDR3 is CASGYTGDRPETQYF. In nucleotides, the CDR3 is TGTGCTAGTGGCTACACAGGGGATCGGCCAGAGACCCAGTACTTC.

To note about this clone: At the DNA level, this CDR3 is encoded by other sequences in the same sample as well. Here the CDR3 DNA reads TGCGCCAGCAGCCTACTAGCGGGGGGCACAGATACGCAGTATTTT. Its translation is CASSLLAGGTDTQYF. V and J are TRBV4-1 and TRBJ2-3, with TRBD2 identical over 11 bases. The length of the CDR3 is 15 residues. The trim removed 4 bases at V and 1 base at J, leaving 1 base unmatched. The germline V gene encodes CDR1 MGHRA and CDR2 YSYEKL.

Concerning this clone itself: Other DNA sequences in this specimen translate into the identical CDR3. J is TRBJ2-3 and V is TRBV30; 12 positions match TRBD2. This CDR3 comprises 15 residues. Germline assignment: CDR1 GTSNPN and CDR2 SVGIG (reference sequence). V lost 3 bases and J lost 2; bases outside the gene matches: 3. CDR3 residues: CAWSGLAGTTDTQYF. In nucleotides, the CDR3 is TGTGCCTGGAGCGGACTAGCGGGAACCACAGATACGCAGTATTTT.